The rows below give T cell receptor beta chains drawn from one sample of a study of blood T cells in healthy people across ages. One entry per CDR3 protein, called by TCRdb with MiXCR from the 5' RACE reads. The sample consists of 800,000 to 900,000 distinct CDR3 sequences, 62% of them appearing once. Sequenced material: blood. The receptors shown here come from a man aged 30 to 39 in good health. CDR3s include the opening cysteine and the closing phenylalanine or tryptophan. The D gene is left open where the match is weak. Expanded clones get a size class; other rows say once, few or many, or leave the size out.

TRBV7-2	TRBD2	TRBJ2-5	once	CASSLDHSGGARYF	TGTGCCAGCAGCTTAGACCATTCGGGGGGGGCCCGGTACTTC
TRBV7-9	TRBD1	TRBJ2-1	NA	CASSQADRGNEQFF	TGTGCCAGCAGCCAGGCGGACAGGGGCAATGAGCAGTTCTTC
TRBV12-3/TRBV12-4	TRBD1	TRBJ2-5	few	CASRSTGTGAQGTQYF	TGTGCCAGCAGGTCCACCGGGACAGGCGCTCAAGGGACCCAGTACTTC
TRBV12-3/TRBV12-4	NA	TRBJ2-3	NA	CASNKQEGDTQYF	TGTGCCAGCAATAAGCAGGAGGGAGATACGCAGTATTTT
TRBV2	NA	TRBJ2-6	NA	CASSDGQGAGANVLTF	TGTGCCAGCAGTGACGGGCAGGGCGCTGGGGCCAACGTCCTGACTTTC
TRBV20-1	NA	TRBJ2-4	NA	CSAPPGAGAKNIQYF	TGCAGTGCCCCACCGGGGGCCGGAGCCAAAAACATTCAGTACTTC
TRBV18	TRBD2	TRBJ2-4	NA	CASSPVLAGLWEQYF	TGTGCCAGCTCACCGGTCCTAGCGGGCCTTTGGGAGCAGTACTTC
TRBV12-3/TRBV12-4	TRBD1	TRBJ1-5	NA	CASTLQGAGGNQPQHF	TGTGCCAGCACCCTCCAGGGGGCAGGCGGCAATCAGCCCCAGCATTTT
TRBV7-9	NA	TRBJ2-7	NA	CASSLAARGRTTSYNEQYF	TGTGCCAGCAGCTTAGCTGCGCGGGGGCGTACAACCTCCTACAATGAGCAGTACTTC
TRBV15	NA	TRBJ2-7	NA	CATSSGGFSSYEQYF	TGTGCCACCAGCAGCGGAGGGTTTAGCTCCTACGAGCAGTACTTC
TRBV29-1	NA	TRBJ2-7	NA	CSVESLARPYEQYF	TGCAGCGTTGAAAGCCTAGCGAGACCCTACGAGCAGTACTTC
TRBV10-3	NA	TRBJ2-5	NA	CAISVMGSQETQYF	TGTGCCATCAGTGTCATGGGCTCCCAAGAGACCCAGTACTTC
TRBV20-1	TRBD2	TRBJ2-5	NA	CSARRGSQETQYF	TGCAGTGCGAGGCGGGGGTCGCAAGAGACCCAGTACTTC
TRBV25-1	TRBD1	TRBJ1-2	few	CATRQGDVDYTF	TGTGCCACCCGACAGGGGGACGTGGACTACACCTTC
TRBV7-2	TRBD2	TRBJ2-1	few	CASSLARSGLAGGRSYNEQFF	TGTGCCAGCAGCTTAGCGAGGTCAGGACTAGCGGGGGGGCGCTCCTACAATGAGCAGTTCTTC
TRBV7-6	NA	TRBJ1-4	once	CASRRLGATREKLFF	TGTGCCAGCAGACGCCTCGGCGCGACCCGGGAAAAACTGTTTTTT
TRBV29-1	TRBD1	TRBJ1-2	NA	CSAGQEPYGYTF	TGCAGCGCCGGACAGGAACCCTATGGCTACACCTTC
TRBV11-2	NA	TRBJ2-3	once	CASNLGDTQYF	TGTGCAAGCAACTTAGGGGATACGCAGTATTTT
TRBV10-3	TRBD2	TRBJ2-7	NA	CAIRPVLTSGGSSYEQYF	TGTGCCATCAGGCCCGTACTAACTAGCGGGGGGTCCTCCTACGAGCAGTACTTC
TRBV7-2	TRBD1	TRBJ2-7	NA	CASSSPGQGPLSYEQYF	TGTGCCAGCAGCTCGCCGGGACAGGGGCCGCTCTCCTACGAGCAGTACTTC
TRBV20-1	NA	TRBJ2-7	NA	CSALGQFSSYEQYF	TGCAGTGCGCTAGGGCAGTTCAGCTCCTACGAGCAGTACTTC
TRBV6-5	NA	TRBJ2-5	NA	CASSYNPTPQETQYF	TGTGCCAGCAGTTACAACCCTACGCCCCAAGAGACCCAGTACTTC
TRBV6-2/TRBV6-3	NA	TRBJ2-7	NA	CASSLSRGISYEQYF	TGTGCCAGCAGCCTCTCTCGGGGGATCTCCTACGAGCAGTACTTC
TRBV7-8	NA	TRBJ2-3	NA	CASSFVPFTDTQYF	TGTGCCAGCAGCTTTGTACCCTTCACAGATACGCAGTATTTT
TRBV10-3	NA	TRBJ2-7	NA	CAISEGAGEQYF	TGTGCCATCAGTGAGGGGGCGGGGGAGCAGTACTTC
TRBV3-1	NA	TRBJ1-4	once	CASSQEFGGGKLFF	TGTGCCAGCAGCCAAGAGTTTGGGGGAGGAAAACTGTTTTTT
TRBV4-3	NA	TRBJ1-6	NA	CASSQVQDYSPLHF	TGCGCCAGCAGCCAAGTGCAGGATTATTCACCCCTCCACTTT
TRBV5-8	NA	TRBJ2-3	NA	CASSLEIILGTDTQYF	TGTGCCAGCAGCCTAGAAATTATACTAGGCACAGATACGCAGTATTTT
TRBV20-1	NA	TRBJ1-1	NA	CSARDGLPNTEAFF	TGCAGTGCTAGAGATGGCCTTCCGAACACTGAAGCTTTCTTT